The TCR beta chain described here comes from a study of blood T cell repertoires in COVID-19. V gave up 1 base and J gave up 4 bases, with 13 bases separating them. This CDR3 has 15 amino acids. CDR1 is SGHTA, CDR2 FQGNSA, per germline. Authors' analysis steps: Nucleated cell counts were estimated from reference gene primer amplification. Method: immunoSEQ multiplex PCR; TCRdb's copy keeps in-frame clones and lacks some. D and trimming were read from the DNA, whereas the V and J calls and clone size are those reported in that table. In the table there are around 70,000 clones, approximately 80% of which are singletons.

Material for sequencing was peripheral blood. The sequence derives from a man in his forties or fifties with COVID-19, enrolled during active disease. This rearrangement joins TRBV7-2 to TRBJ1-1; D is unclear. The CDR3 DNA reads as TGTGCCAGCAGCTTAGGGACCGCGGGTGTCACTGAAGCTTTCTTT. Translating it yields CASSLGTAGVTEAFF.